Listed below are T cell receptor beta chains from one sample, sequenced in a study of T cell changes during pregnancy in multiple sclerosis. Some clones are missing from TCRdb's copy, which holds only in-frame ones; the method was immunoSEQ multiplex PCR. The data hold around 84,000 clones, with over 85% observed a single time. Material: peripheral blood, obtained in the second trimester of pregnancy. All receptors come from a female donor in good health, enrolled as a control in a pregnancy study. CDR3s include the opening cysteine and the closing phenylalanine or tryptophan. D genes are given only for firm matches. Size is omitted from some rows. Given values are once, few, many or a class for expanded clones.

v_call,clone_size,d_call,j_call,cdr3_aa,cdr3_nt
TRBV6-1,-,TRBD1,TRBJ1-5,CASRGQGQQPQHF,TGTGCCAGCCGTGGACAGGGTCAACAGCCCCAGCATTTT
TRBV2,once,TRBD2,TRBJ2-1,CASILAGDEQFF,TGTGCCAGCATCCTAGCGGGAGATGAGCAGTTCTTC
TRBV27,-,TRBD2,TRBJ2-5,CASAPGWEGETQYF,TGTGCCAGCGCCCCCGGTTGGGAGGGAGAGACCCAGTACTTC
TRBV4-1,-,TRBD1,TRBJ2-3,CASSQMERQGADTQYF,TGCGCCAGCAGCCAAATGGAGAGACAGGGGGCAGATACGCAGTATTTT
TRBV19,-,TRBD1,TRBJ1-5,CASQMLGQGHSRPQHF,TGTGCCAGCCAAATGCTGGGACAGGGACATTCGCGGCCCCAGCATTTT
TRBV19,-,-,TRBJ2-2,CASSIGTQNTGELFF,TGTGCCAGTTCAATCGGGACACAAAACACCGGGGAGCTGTTTTTT
TRBV5-1,-,TRBD1,TRBJ1-2,CASSTGQVAGYTF,TGCGCCAGCAGCACCGGACAGGTGGCTGGCTACACCTTC
TRBV10-3,-,-,TRBJ2-7,CAISVRDSNPYEQYF,TGTGCCATCAGTGTAAGGGACTCAAATCCCTACGAGCAGTACTTC
TRBV29-1,-,-,TRBJ2-3,CSVVGTDRGTDTQYF,TGCAGCGTTGTGGGGACTGACAGGGGCACAGATACGCAGTATTTT
TRBV9,-,-,TRBJ2-1,CASSVFPTEGAEQFF,TGTGCCAGCAGCGTTTTCCCCACGGAAGGGGCTGAGCAGTTCTTC
TRBV19,-,TRBD1,TRBJ1-1,CASSIWPGQGGTEAFF,TGTGCCAGTAGTATATGGCCCGGACAGGGGGGCACTGAAGCTTTCTTT
TRBV6-1,-,-,TRBJ2-1,CASSESGVHNEQFF,TGTGCCAGCAGTGAATCGGGGGTCCACAATGAGCAGTTCTTC
TRBV4-1,-,TRBD1,TRBJ1-5,CASSHYRGKNQPQHF,TGCGCCAGCAGCCACTACAGGGGAAAAAATCAGCCCCAGCATTTT
TRBV7-2,-,TRBD2,TRBJ2-1,CASRQSPGLAGGPRNEQFF,TGTGCCAGCAGGCAGTCCCCGGGACTAGCGGGAGGGCCTCGCAATGAGCAGTTCTTC
TRBV5-4,-,TRBD1,TRBJ2-7,CASSRTGAYEQYF,TGTGCCAGCAGCAGGACAGGGGCCTACGAGCAGTACTTC
TRBV6-1,-,-,TRBJ1-5,CASKEGSWHQPQHF,TGTGCCAGCAAGGAGGGATCGTGGCATCAGCCCCAGCATTTT
TRBV6-1,-,TRBD2,TRBJ2-3,CASSGTIASTDTQYF,TGTGCCAGCAGCGGGACTATCGCTAGCACAGATACGCAGTATTTT
TRBV29-1,once,-,TRBJ1-1,CSVYSWNTEAFF,TGCAGCGTTTATTCCTGGAACACTGAAGCTTTCTTT
TRBV2,-,TRBD2,TRBJ2-2,CASSWTSGYTGELFF,TGTGCCAGCAGTTGGACTAGCGGGTACACCGGGGAGCTGTTTTTT
TRBV6-1,-,-,TRBJ1-2,CASSENRESGYTF,TGTGCCAGCAGTGAAAACAGGGAAAGTGGCTACACCTTC
TRBV18,-,-,TRBJ1-1,CASSPPFQGSTEAFF,TGTGCCAGCTCACCACCGTTTCAGGGTTCTACTGAAGCTTTCTTT
TRBV7-8,-,-,TRBJ2-7,CASSRGGQAYEQYF,TGTGCCAGCAGCCGCGGGGGACAGGCCTACGAGCAGTACTTC
TRBV19,-,TRBD1,TRBJ1-4,CASSTSTGGEEKLFF,TGTGCCAGTAGTACCTCGACAGGGGGCGAAGAAAAACTGTTTTTT